A single sample is the source of the 7 T cell receptor beta chains below, sequenced in a study of blood T cells in healthy people across ages. Sample-barcoded 5' priming and a J-beta primer mix drove a second PCR of about 7 to 11 cycles. MiXCR, run by TCRdb on the 5' RACE reads, gives a single entry per CDR3 protein. Here the sample spans hundreds of thousands of distinct CDR3 sequences, about 30% being singletons. The sequencing input was blood. The receptors were gathered from a woman of 80 years or more in good health.

This clonotype was detected many times. The chain combines TRBV5-6 with TRBJ2-7, with D perhaps matching TRBD2 (5 bases). Germline V lookup: CDR1 SGHDT, CDR2 YYEEEE. V lost 4 bases and J lost 5, with 13 bases in between. The CDR3 extends over 13 amino acids. This CDR3 reads CASSRTRADEQYF. In nucleotides, the CDR3 is TGTGCCAGCAGCAGGACTCGGGCCGACGAGCAGTACTTC.

This clonotype has a count of ten or more. The V call is TRBV27, the J call TRBJ2-7; 7 bases agree with TRBD1. Germline assignment: CDR1 MNHEY and CDR2 SMNVEV (reference sequence). CDR3 length equals 14 residues. The trim removed 5 bases at V and 0 bases at J, leaving 4 bases unmatched. CDR3 amino acids: CASSPGTASYEQYF. The CDR3 DNA is TGTGCCAGCAGTCCTGGGACAGCCTCCTACGAGCAGTACTTC.

The V gene is TRBV30, the J gene TRBJ2-7, with a tentative D call TRBD1 (7 bases). With 1 base removed from V and 6 bases from J, the gap between germline ends came to 19 bases. This CDR3 is 15 amino acids long. CDR1 and CDR2 from the germline V gene are GTSNPN and SVGIG (reference sequence). The CDR3: CAWSARGGGGIEQYF. The CDR3 bases are TGTGCCTGGAGTGCACGAGGAGGGGGCGGAATCGAGCAGTACTTC.

V usage is TRBV3-1 and J usage is TRBJ1-5; 9 nucleotides align to TRBD1. From germline, CDR1 is LGHDT and CDR2 YNNKEL (reference sequence). J gave up 0 bases and V 5 bases, and 14 bases lay outside the gene matches. This CDR3 is 19 amino acids long. CDR3 in DNA: TGTGCCAGCAGCAAAGGACAGGGGTCCTCCACTTATAGCAATCAGCCCCAGCATTTT. Its protein product is CASSKGQGSSTYSNQPQHF.

This clonotype was counted only a few times. Written as DNA, the CDR3 is TGCAGTGCTGAGGACAGGGATGAAGCTTTCTTT. Its protein product is CSAEDRDEAFF. The chain recombines TRBV20-1 with TRBJ1-1; 8 bases match TRBD1. This CDR3 has 11 amino acids. Germline loops: CDR1 DFQATT, CDR2 SNEGSKA (reference sequence). With V trimmed by 5 bases and J by 7 bases, 3 bases remained unmatched.

In its sample, this clonotype was seen many times. The chain uses TRBV12-3 or TRBV12-4 and TRBJ1-6, with D possibly TRBD1 on 6 matching bases. Trimming removed 2 bases from V and 5 bases from J, with 7 bases in between. The CDR3 is made up of 14 amino acids. The CDR3 nucleotides read TGTGCCAGCAGTTTACAGGGGCATAATTCACCCCTCCACTTT. Amino acid sequence: CASSLQGHNSPLHF.

The V call is TRBV20-1, the J call TRBJ2-3; D is undetermined. This CDR3 is 16 amino acids long. V shed 0 bases and J shed 0 bases, with 13 bases lying between them. Per germline, CDR1 DFQATT and CDR2 SNEGSKA (reference sequence). CDR3 nucleotide sequence: TGCAGTGCTAGAGATCACGGCAGATCTAGCACAGATACGCAGTATTTT. Its protein is CSARDHGRSSTDTQYF.